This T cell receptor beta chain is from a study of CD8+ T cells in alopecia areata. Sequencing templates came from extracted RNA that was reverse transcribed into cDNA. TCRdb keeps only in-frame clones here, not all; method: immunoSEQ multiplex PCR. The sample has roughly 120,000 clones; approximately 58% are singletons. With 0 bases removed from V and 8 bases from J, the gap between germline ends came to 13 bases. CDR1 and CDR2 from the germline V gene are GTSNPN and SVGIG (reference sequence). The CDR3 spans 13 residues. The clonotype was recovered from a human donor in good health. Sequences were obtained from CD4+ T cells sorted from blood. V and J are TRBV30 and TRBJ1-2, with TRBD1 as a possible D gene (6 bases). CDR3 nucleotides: TGTGCCTGGAGTGTATCACAGGGTCTGGGCTACACCTTC. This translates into CAWSVSQGLGYTF.